The following is a TCR beta chain sequence with its context. Its antigen is not known. The data belong to a study of graft-versus-host responses after intestinal transplantation. Background on the study: All recipients were transplanted with multivisceral, liver-intestinal, or isolated intestinal grafts. After anti-thymocyte globulin induction, recipients took tacrolimus and steroids for approximately three years.

The data were produced by immunoSEQ multiplex PCR, yet TCRdb's version contains in-frame clones alone and is incomplete. Of fewer than 30,000 clones in the sample, 90% to 95% were seen once. Study observations and caveats: There were GvH clones found in recipient marrow, and some of them appeared first in ileum or blood.

The CDR3 is made up of 16 amino acids. The germline V gene encodes CDR1 MDHEN and CDR2 SYDVKM. V was trimmed by 1 base and J by 4 bases, leaving 17 bases between them. The chain is built from TRBV28 and TRBJ2-7; D uncertain. Sequencing used PBMCs, obtained roughly 30 days after intestinal transplant. The receptor was derived from a human patient who received an intestinal transplant, so some T cells may come from the graft donor. The CDR3 nucleotides are TGTGCCAGCAGTTTATCGGGCAAGCTTGGGGAATACGAGCAGTACTTC. Its protein is CASSLSGKLGEYEQYF.